This T cell receptor beta chain was observed in a study of cytomegalovirus exposure and HLA in healthy donors. Study-level points and caveats: Rarity marked most TCR sequences, yet some public TCRs occurred in many donors.

With 4 bases clipped from V and 4 bases from J, the junction kept 10 bases outside the gene matches. The CDR3 contains 16 residues. From germline, CDR1 is SEHNR and CDR2 FQNEAQ (reference sequence). Notes on this clone: Its specificity is not known.

Amplification used 60 Vbeta primers and 13 Jbeta primers. The repertoire was sequenced with immunoSEQ multiplex PCR; TCRdb's copy has only in-frame clones and lacks some. The sample yields 140,000 to 150,000 clones, approximately 80% seen once. The chain has TRBV7-9 and TRBJ2-5; 9 bases map to TRBD1. Sequenced sample: PBMCs. The TCR originated in a man between 35 and 55 years old in good health and CMV-seronegative. The CDR3 loop is CASSSYGQGSGETQYF. CDR3 nucleotides: TGTGCCAGCAGCTCCTACGGACAGGGGTCGGGAGAGACCCAGTACTTC.